The TCR beta chain under discussion was sequenced for a study of kidney transplant recipient with SARS-CoV-2 infection. The V end lost 2 bases, the J end lost 0 bases, and 11 bases lay between the germline ends. Germline assignment: CDR1 SGHRS and CDR2 YFSETQ. CDR3 length equals 16 residues. TCRdb re-called the reads with MiXCR, one entry per CDR3 protein. This sample has fewer than 250,000 distinct CDR3 sequences; more than 25% occur once, and the top ten carry roughly 7%. This receptor was identified in a male patient aged 25-45 years who had COVID-19 and was a kidney transplant recipient. A share of the T cells may be of graft donor origin. This sequence joins TRBV5-1 and TRBJ2-2; no firm D call. This sample comprised a blood sample, obtained at baseline and between days 110 and 120 from a kidney transplant recipient. CDR3 protein: CASSFVSGANTGELFF. The CDR3 DNA reads as TGCGCCAGCAGCTTTGTATCCGGAGCGAACACCGGGGAGCTGTTTTTT.